This T cell receptor beta chain was identified during a study of shared clonotypes between healthy human individuals. About the study: Each donor's CD4 naive and CD4 memory cells filled three plates apiece, CD8 naive two, and CD8 memory one.

Germline V gene sequence: CDR1 SNHLY, CDR2 FYNNEI. This CDR3 has 14 residues. The trim removed 5 bases at V and 3 bases at J, leaving 2 bases unmatched. Broader study findings: The sole specimen, blood, was sampled, and tissue repertoires likely differ. A reduction in generation probabilities was seen for non-shared clonotypes relative to those shared by all four donors.

Assay runs were performed at deep level. Profiled with immunoSEQ multiplex PCR; TCRdb holds only in-frame clones, not every one. The sample records more than 1.2 million clones, about 98.5% being singletons. A remark on this clone: Its antigen is not known. Additional DNA sequences in this sample encode the identical CDR3.

This TCR was sampled from a man aged 30-40 years in good health. The chain recombines TRBV2 with TRBJ2-3; 10 bases align to TRBD2. The sample taken for sequencing was naive CD4+ T cells sorted from blood. The subset is: CD45RA+ positively selected. CDR3: CASSRTSGTDTQYF. CDR3 DNA sequence: TGTGCCAGCAGTCGGACTAGCGGTACAGATACGCAGTATTTT.